This T cell receptor beta chain is from a study of breast tumors, draining lymph nodes, adjacent tissues (dated by TCRdb to the mid-2010s). About the study as a whole: The study compared TCR beta repertoires across tumor, adjacent nontumor tissue and axillary lymph nodes from breast cancer patients. In human breast cancer, the study set out to evaluate how tumor, surrounding tissue and draining lymph node repertoires relate to one another and whether T cells may move between these sites.

The axillary draining lymph nodes of breast cancer patients were the source of the lymph node samples. To note about this clonotype: This clone's antigen is unknown. It may be a read error: a sequence one base away is much more abundant.

The CDR3, from cysteine to phenylalanine, totals 12 residues. Solely the CDR3 DNA is kept, with 36 bases framed from the first base. CDR1 and CDR2 (DFQATT, SNEGSKA) derive from the germline V gene (reference sequence). Study-wide conclusions, independent of this receptor: The data were considered consistent with most tumor T cells being derived from the lymph node and subsequently expanding within tumor tissue. Tumor T-cell repertoires showed less diversity than lymph node repertoires and more diversity than nontumor tissue repertoires, and tumor T-cell repertoires showed preferential V and J gene usage. The similarity between tumor and nontumor tissue repertoires was significantly greater in luminal-like breast cancer than in basal-like breast cancer. The conclusion that tumor T cells originate in lymph nodes was presented as consistent with a hypothesis rather than as directly demonstrated.

Sequencing used an Illumina HiSeq 2000. TCR beta chain libraries were generated through multiplex PCR amplification. High-throughput sequencing was used to analyze the amplified TCR beta chain products. The public sequencing data were trimmed at Q25 with fastp and processed into clonotypes with MiXCR by TCRdb, which kept only in-frame beta chains. Here each entry gathers all rows of one CDR3 protein and keeps the most common genes and DNA. In all, the sample holds 100,000 to 150,000 distinct CDR3 sequences, and less than 20% of those were seen once. The ten largest clones take up less than 4% of the sample.

The chain employs TRBV20-1 and TRBJ1-5; the D gene is perhaps TRBD1, on 6 matching bases. This TCR was sampled from a female donor with breast cancer. Some clones in this sample may be carry-over from other donors' samples. Sequenced input: axillary lymph node tissue. CDR3 protein: CSASWGQQPPHF. The DNA is as follows: TGCAGTGCTAGTTGGGGGCAACAGCCCCCGCATTTT.